The 5 T cell receptor beta chains given below trace back to one sample, sequenced in a study of shared clonotypes between healthy human individuals. Libraries were prepared by immunoSEQ multiplex PCR; TCRdb keeps only in-frame clonotypes and omits some of them. This table has about 1.5 million clones, approximately 98% appearing once. Sample: naive CD4+ T cells sorted from blood. Subset indicated: CD45RA+ positively selected. The source is a man aged 30 to 45 in good health.

V gene TRBV12-5 combines with J gene TRBJ2-1, with D unresolved. This CDR3 is built from 15 residues. Germline V gene lookup returns CDR1 LGHNT and CDR2 FRNRAP. The V end lost 1 base, the J end lost 7 bases, and 14 bases lay between the germline ends. This CDR3 reads CASGLGAALPNEQFF. In nucleotides, the CDR3 is TGTGCTAGTGGTTTGGGGGCGGCCTTACCTAATGAGCAGTTCTTC. The variable domain in full, completed from reference TRBV12-5 and TRBJ2-1, reads DARVTQTPRHKVTEMGQEVTMRCQPILGHNTVFWYRQTMMQGLELLAYFRNRAPLDDSGMPKDRFSAEMPDATLATLKIQPSEPRDSAVYFCASGLGAALPNEQFFGPGTRLTVL.

The chain is built from TRBV29-1 and TRBJ1-2; no clear D gene. Germline CDR1 SQVTM, CDR2 ANQGSEA. CDR3 length: 13 residues. With 7 bases removed from V and 4 bases from J, the gap between germline ends came to 16 bases. DNA for the CDR3: TGCAGCGCTAATACACGGGCAGGCTATGGCTACACCTTC. Translated: CSANTRAGYGYTF.

The J gene is TRBJ2-3, the V gene TRBV5-1; unclear D gene. CDR3 length equals 11 residues. V was shortened by 6 bases and J by 7 bases, with 9 bases between the two germline ends. Looked up from germline, CDR1 is SGHRS and CDR2 is YFSETQ. CDR3 in amino acids: CASIEGYTQYF. The CDR3 DNA follows: TGCGCCAGCATTGAAGGATATACGCAGTATTTT.

A word on this clone: The same CDR3 can be traced to other DNA sequences in this sample. The CDR3 loop is CASSPQGRSTDTQYF. The CDR3 DNA sequence: TGTGCCAGCTCACCCCAGGGGAGGAGCACAGATACGCAGTATTTT. V gene TRBV18 combines with J gene TRBJ2-3; TRBD1 or TRBD2 may be the D gene (6 bases each). Germline CDR1 and CDR2: KGHSH and LQKENI. The CDR3 sequence is 15 residues long. Trimming took off 3 bases at V and 0 bases at J, with 10 bases between the two ends.

The V gene is TRBV2, the J gene TRBJ1-2; TRBD1 aligns across 8 bases. With 6 bases clipped from V and 8 bases from J, the junction kept 8 bases outside the gene matches. The CDR3 contains 13 residues. Germline V gene sequence: CDR1 SNHLY, CDR2 FYNNEI. The CDR3 spells CASSSGQAWGYTF. The CDR3 DNA is TGTGCCAGCAGCTCGGGACAGGCTTGGGGCTACACCTTC.